This paragraph covers one T cell receptor (beta chain) sequence. CDR1 is SGHVS and CDR2 is FQNEAQ in the germline V gene. The V and J ends lost 1 base and 5 bases, in that order; junction bases with no gene match: 3. CDR3 length: 14 amino acids. These data belong to a study of Ad26.COV2.S vaccination and SARS-CoV-2 variants. Clones were read by immunoSEQ multiplex PCR, and TCRdb kept only the in-frame ones, dropping some. The sample has approximately 240,000 clones, 88% seen once. Treatment described: roughly 19 received Ad26.COV2.S at low or high dose, single or two shots; a few received placebo; per-sample allocation not given. Sampling was performed 63 days after the first vaccine or placebo injection.

The sequencing here drew on peripheral blood, taken in a trial of Ad26.COV2.S vaccine versus placebo. V gene TRBV7-8 combines with J gene TRBJ2-5; 8 bases agree with TRBD2. This TCR came from a person aged 18-65 years who received the Ad26.COV2.S COVID-19 vaccine or a placebo. This CDR3 reads CASSLGASGETQYF. The DNA for the CDR3 is TGTGCCAGCAGCTTAGGGGCTAGCGGGGAGACCCAGTACTTC.